This T cell receptor beta chain derives from a study of blood T cell repertoires in COVID-19. The wider study: There were acute and convalescent COVID-19 samples, and they came from the United States, Italy and Spain.

V was pared by 3 bases and J by 0 bases, with 16 bases between. The CDR3 has 17 amino acids. Looked up from germline, CDR1 is SGHRS and CDR2 is YFSETQ. Some clones are missing from TCRdb's copy, which holds only in-frame ones; the method was immunoSEQ multiplex PCR. This table holds approximately 170,000 clones, roughly 80% found once. The participants were between roughly 18 and 100 years old and came from 24 US areas. Participants had their cohort set by participant-reported clinical history. Cohort 3 recovery required two negative PCRs, clearance, or symptom resolution. The chain couples TRBV5-1 to TRBJ1-3; D may be TRBD1 (6 bases). The receptor comes from a woman aged 30 to 39 who had recovered from COVID-19. The sequencing input was PBMCs or T cells enriched from blood (not recorded which). The CDR3 is CASSSGTRINSGNTIYF. CDR3 in DNA: TGCGCCAGCAGCTCCGGGACACGGATTAACTCTGGAAACACCATATATTTT.